The clone carrying this T cell receptor beta chain was detected once. Using immunoSEQ multiplex PCR, the repertoire was profiled, and TCRdb retains in-frame clones only, with some absent. The sample consists of about 100,000 clones, over 80% of them appearing once. The germline V gene has CDR1 SGHRS and CDR2 YFSETQ. The V segment lost 3 bases and the J segment 13 bases; nucleotides outside the gene matches: 21. CDR3 length equals 19 residues. The sample is drawn from a study of blood T cell repertoires in COVID-19. On the study more broadly: T cells, B-cell-depleted T cells, or PBMCs provided the cDNA or gDNA that served as material.

The sample consisted of peripheral blood. This TCR was recovered from a man aged 45-65 years with active COVID-19. The genes are TRBV5-1 and TRBJ2-1; 14 nucleotides match TRBD2. The CDR3 is CASSYSPAGTSGRTMSQFF. DNA of the CDR3: TGCGCCAGCAGCTACTCACCGGCCGGGACTAGCGGGAGAACAATGAGTCAGTTCTTC.